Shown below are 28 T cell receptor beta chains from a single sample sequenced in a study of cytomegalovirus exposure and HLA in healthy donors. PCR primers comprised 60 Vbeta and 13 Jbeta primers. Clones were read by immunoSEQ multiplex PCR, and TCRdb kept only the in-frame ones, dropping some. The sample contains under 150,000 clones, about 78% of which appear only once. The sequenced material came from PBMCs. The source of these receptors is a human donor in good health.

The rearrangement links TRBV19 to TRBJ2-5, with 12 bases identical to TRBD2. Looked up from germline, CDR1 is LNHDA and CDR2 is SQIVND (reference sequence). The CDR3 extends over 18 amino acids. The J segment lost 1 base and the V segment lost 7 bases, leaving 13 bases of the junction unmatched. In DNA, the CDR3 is TGTGCCAGTAACCCAAGGACAGGACTAGCGGGGCTCCAAGAGACCCAGTACTTC. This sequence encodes CASNPRTGLAGLQETQYF. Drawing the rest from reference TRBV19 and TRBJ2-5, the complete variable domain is DGGITQSPKYLFRKEGQNVTLSCEQNLNHDAMYWYRQDPGQGLRLIYYSQIVNDFQKGDIAEGYSVSREKKESFPLTVTSAQKNPTAFYLCASNPRTGLAGLQETQYFGPGTRLLVL.

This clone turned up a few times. The CDR3 here is CASSWGGTSGSSDEQFF. In DNA form, the CDR3 reads TGTGCCAGCAGCTGGGGGGGGACTAGCGGGAGTTCGGATGAGCAGTTCTTC. This chain joins TRBV7-9 and TRBJ2-1; TRBD2 agrees at 14 bases. The V gene end was trimmed by 4 bases and the J gene end by 8 bases; junction bases not matched to a gene: 10. This CDR3 spans 17 amino acids. Germline V CDR1 and CDR2: SEHNR, FQNEAQ (reference sequence).

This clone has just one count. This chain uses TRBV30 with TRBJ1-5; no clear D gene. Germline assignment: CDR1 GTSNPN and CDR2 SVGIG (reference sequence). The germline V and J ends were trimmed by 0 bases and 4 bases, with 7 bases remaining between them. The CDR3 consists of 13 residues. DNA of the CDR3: TGTGCCTGGAGTGTAGACGGGAATCAGCCCCAGCATTTT. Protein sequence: CAWSVDGNQPQHF.

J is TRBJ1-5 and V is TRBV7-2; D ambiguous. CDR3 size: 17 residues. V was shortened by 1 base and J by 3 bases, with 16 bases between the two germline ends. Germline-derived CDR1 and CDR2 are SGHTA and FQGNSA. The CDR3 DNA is TGTGCCAGCAGCTTAGAGGAGTGGCCAGAAAACAATCAGCCCCAGCATTTT. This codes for CASSLEEWPENNQPQHF.

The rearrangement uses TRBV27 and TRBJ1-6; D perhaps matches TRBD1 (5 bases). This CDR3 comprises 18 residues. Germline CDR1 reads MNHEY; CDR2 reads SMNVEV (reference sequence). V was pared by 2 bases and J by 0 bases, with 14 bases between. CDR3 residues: CASSLIGAASSYNSPLHF. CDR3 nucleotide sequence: TGTGCCAGCAGTTTAATTGGGGCTGCAAGCTCCTATAATTCACCCCTCCACTTT.

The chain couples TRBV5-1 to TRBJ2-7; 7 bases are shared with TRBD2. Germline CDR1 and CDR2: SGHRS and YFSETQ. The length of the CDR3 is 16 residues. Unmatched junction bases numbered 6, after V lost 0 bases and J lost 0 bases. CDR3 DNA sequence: TGCGCCAGCAGCTTGGGCCCGGGGGAGGGCTCCTACGAGCAGTACTTC. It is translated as CASSLGPGEGSYEQYF. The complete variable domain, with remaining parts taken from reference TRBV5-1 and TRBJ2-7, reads KAGVTQTPRYLIKTRGQQVTLSCSPISGHRSVSWYQQTPGQGLQFLFEYFSETQRNKGNFPGRFSGRQFSNSRSEMNVSTLELGDSALYLCASSLGPGEGSYEQYFGPGTRLTVT.

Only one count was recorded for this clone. CDR3 coding DNA: TGTGCCAGCCAACGGGACAGCGCATCTAACTATGGCTACACCTTC. It yields the protein CASQRDSASNYGYTF. J is TRBJ1-2 and V is TRBV19; 7 bases are shared with TRBD1. This CDR3 has 15 amino acids. Germline CDR1 and CDR2: LNHDA and SQIVND (reference sequence). V lost 9 bases and J lost 0; bases outside the gene matches: 10.

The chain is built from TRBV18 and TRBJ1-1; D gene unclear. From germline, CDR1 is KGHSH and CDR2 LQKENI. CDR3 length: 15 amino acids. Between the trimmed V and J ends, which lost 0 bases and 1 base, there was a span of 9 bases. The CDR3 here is CASSPPSVPNTEAFF. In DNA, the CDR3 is TGTGCCAGCTCACCACCGTCGGTACCGAACACTGAAGCTTTCTTT.

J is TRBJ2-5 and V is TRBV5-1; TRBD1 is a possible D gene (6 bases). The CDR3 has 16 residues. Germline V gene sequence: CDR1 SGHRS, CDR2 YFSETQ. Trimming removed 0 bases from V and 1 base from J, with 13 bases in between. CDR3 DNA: TGCGCCAGCAGCTTGGCCTCAGGACAGCTCCAAGAGACCCAGTACTTC. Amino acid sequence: CASSLASGQLQETQYF.

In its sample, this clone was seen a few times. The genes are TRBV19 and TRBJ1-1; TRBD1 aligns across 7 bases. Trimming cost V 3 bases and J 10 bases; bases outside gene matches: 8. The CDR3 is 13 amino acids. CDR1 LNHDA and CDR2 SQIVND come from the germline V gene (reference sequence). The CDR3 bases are TGTGCCAGTAGTATCGACAGGGAGCGTGGAGCTTTCTTT. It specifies CASSIDRERGAFF.

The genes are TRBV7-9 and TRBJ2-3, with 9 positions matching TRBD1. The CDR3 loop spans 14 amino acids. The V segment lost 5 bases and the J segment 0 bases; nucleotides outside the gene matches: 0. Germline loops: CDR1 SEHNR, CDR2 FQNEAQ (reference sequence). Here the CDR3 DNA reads TGTGCCAGCAGCGACAGGGGGAGCACAGATACGCAGTATTTT. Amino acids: CASSDRGSTDTQYF.

CDR3 DNA: TGTGCCAGCAGCCGGACAGGGTTCTACGAGCAGTACTTC. It encodes CASSRTGFYEQYF. The rearrangement uses TRBV2 and TRBJ2-7, with 8 positions matching TRBD1. The CDR3 sequence is 13 residues long. CDR1 SNHLY and CDR2 FYNNEI come from the germline V gene. V lost 6 bases, J lost 3 bases, and 4 bases stayed unmatched.

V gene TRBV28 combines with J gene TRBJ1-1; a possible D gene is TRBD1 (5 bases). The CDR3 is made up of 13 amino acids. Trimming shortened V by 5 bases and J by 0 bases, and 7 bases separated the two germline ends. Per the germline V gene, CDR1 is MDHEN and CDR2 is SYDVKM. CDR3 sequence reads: CASSPGVNTEAFF. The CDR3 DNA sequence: TGTGCCAGCAGTCCGGGGGTGAACACTGAAGCTTTCTTT. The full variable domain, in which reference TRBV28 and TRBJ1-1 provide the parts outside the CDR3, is DVKVTQSSRYLVKRTGEKVFLECVQDMDHENMFWYRQDPGLGLRLIYFSYDVKMKEKGDIPEGYSVSREKKERFSLILESASTNQTSMYLCASSPGVNTEAFFGQGTRLTVV.

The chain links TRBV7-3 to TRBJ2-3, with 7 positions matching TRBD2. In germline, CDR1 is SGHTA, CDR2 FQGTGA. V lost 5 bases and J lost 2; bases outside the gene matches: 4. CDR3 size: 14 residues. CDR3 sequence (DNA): TGTGCCAGCAGCCTGGGACTACACACAGATACGCAGTATTTT. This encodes CASSLGLHTDTQYF.

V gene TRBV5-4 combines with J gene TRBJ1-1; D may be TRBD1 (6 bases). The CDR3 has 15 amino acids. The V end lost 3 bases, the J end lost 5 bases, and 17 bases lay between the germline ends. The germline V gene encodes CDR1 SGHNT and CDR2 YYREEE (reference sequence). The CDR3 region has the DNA TGTGCCAGCAGCTCATCCACAGGGATTGGAACTGAAGCTTTCTTT. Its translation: CASSSSTGIGTEAFF.

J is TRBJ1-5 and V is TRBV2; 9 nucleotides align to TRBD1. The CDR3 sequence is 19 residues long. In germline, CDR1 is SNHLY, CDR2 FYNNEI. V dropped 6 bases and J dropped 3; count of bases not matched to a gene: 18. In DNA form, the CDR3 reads TGTGCCAGCAGCGGAAACCAACAGGGGGCGAATTTCGCCAATCAGCCCCAGCATTTT. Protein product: CASSGNQQGANFANQPQHF.

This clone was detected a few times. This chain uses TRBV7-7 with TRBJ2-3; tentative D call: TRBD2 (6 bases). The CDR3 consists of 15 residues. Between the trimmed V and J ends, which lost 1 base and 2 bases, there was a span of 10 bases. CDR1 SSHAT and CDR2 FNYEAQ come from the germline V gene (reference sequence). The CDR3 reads CASSLGGGYTDTQYF. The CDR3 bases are TGTGCCAGCAGCTTAGGTGGGGGGTACACAGATACGCAGTATTTT.

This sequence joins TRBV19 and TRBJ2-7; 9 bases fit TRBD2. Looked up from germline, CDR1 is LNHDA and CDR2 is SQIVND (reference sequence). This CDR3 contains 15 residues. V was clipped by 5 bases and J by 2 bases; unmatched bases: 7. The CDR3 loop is CASSQSSGKTYEQYF. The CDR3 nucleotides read TGTGCCAGTAGTCAGTCTAGCGGGAAAACCTACGAGCAGTACTTC.

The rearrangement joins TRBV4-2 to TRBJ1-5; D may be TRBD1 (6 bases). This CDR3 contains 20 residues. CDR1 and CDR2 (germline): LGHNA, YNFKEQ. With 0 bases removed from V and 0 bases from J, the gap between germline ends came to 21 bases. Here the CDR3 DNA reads TGTGCCAGCAGCCAAGAGATGGTAGGCAGGGGTTATTATAGCAATCAGCCCCAGCATTTT. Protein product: CASSQEMVGRGYYSNQPQHF.

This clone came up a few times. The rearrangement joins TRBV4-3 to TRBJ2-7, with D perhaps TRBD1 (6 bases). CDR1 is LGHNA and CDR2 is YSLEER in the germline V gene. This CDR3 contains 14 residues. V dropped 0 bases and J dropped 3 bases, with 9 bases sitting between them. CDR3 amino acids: CASSQDKQGYEQYF. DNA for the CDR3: TGCGCCAGCAGCCAAGATAAACAGGGCTACGAGCAGTACTTC.

The CDR3 DNA sequence: TGTGCCAGCAGACTCCCGGGACAGGCCGGACCCAAGTACTTC. Translating it yields CASRLPGQAGPKYF. The chain uses TRBV28 and TRBJ2-5; TRBD1 aligns across 8 bases. The CDR3 runs 14 residues. With V trimmed by 6 bases and J by 12 bases, 15 bases remained unmatched. Germline assignment: CDR1 MDHEN and CDR2 SYDVKM.

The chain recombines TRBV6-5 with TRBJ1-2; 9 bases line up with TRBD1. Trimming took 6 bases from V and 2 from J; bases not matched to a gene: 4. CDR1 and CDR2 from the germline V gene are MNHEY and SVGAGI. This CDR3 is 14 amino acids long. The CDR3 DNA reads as TGTGCCAGCAGAACAGGGGGCGGCAACTATGGCTACACCTTC. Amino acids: CASRTGGGNYGYTF.

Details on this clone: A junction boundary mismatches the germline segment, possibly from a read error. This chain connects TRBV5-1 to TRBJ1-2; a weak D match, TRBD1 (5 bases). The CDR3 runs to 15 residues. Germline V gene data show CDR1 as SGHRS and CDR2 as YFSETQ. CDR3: CASSLERGRNCGYTF. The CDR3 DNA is TGCGCCAGCAGCTTGGAAAGGGGCCGGAACTGTGGCTACACCTTC. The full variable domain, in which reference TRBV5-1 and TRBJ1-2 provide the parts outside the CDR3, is KAGVTQTPRYLIKTRGQQVTLSCSPISGHRSVSWYQQTPGQGLQFLFEYFSETQRNKGNFPGRFSGRQFSNSRSEMNVSTLELGDSALYLCASSLERGRNCGYTFGSGTRLTVV.

The CDR3 loop reads CAFLSWAVGLETQYF. CDR3 nucleotides: TGTGCCTTCCTGTCTTGGGCAGTGGGCCTGGAGACCCAGTACTTC. J is TRBJ2-5 and V is TRBV2, with D uncertain. The CDR3 is 15 residues long. With 11 bases removed from V and 5 bases from J, the gap between germline ends came to 24 bases. CDR1 is SNHLY and CDR2 is FYNNEI in the germline V gene.

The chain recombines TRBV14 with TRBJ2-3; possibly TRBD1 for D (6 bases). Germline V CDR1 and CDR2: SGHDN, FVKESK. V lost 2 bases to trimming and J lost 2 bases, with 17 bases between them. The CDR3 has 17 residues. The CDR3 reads CASSQRPGTQITDTQYF. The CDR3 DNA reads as TGTGCCAGCAGCCAAAGACCCGGGACACAGATCACAGATACGCAGTATTTT.

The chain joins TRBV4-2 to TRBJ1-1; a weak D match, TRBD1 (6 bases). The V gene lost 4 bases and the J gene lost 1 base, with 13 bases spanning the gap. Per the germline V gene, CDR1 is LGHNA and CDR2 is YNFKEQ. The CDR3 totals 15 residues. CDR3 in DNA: TGTGCCAGCAGCCGGGTAGGGGGTCAGAACACTGAAGCTTTCTTT. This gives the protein CASSRVGGQNTEAFF.

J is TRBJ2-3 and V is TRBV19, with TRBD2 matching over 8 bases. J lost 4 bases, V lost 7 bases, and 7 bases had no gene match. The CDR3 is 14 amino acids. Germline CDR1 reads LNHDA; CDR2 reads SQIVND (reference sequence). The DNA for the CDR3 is TGTGCCAGTAATCGAGCGGGAGTGGCAGATACGCAGTATTTT. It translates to CASNRAGVADTQYF.

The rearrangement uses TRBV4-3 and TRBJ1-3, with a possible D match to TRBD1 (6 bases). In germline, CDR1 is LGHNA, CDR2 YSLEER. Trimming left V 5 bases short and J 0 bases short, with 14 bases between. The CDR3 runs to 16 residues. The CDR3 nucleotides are TGCGCCAGCAGCGTGTCCCACAGGGACTCTGGAAACACCATATATTTT. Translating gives CASSVSHRDSGNTIYF.